Included here is one T cell receptor beta chain sequence, with context. Those who donated, Caucasian adults without exception, all lived in Nashville, Tennessee. The data originate from a study of shared clonotypes between healthy human individuals. Study information: Donor ages ranged 18 to 49 years: a couple of women, a few men.

The CDR3 covers 13 residues. The germline gives CDR1 MNHEY, CDR2 SMNVEV (reference sequence). Trimming cost V 4 bases and J 5 bases, with 11 bases left between them. Per the study methods: For the immunoSEQ data, sequences were junction-only without quality scores, so filtering differed. Only in-frame clones appear in the TCRdb table, and some are missing; sequencing was by immunoSEQ multiplex PCR. V and J calls and clone size are copied from that table; D and trimming were computed from the DNA. The sample records roughly 500,000 clones, 70% to 80% being singletons. The source material was PBMCs. The chain employs TRBV27 and TRBJ2-5; weak D call: TRBD1 (5 bases). This TCR was recovered from a woman aged 35 to 49 in good health. Some clones in this sample may be carry-over from other donors' samples. CDR3 bases: TGTGCCAGCAGTTCCCGGCAGGGCGAGACCCAGTACTTC. Its translation: CASSSRQGETQYF.